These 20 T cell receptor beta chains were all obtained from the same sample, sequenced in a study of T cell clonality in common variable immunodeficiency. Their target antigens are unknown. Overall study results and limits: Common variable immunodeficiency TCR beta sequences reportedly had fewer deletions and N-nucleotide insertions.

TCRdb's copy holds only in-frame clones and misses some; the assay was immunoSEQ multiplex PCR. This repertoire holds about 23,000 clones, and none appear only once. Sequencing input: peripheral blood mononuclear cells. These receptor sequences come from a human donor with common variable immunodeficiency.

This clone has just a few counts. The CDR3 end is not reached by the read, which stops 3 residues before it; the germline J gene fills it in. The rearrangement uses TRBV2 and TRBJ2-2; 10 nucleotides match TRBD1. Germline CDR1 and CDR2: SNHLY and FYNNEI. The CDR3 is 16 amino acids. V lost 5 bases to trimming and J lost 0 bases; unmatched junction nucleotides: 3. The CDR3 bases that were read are TGTGCCAGCAGTTTAGGACAGGGGGCGAACACCGGGGAG. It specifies CASSLGQGANTGE. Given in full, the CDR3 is CASSLGQGANTGELFF.

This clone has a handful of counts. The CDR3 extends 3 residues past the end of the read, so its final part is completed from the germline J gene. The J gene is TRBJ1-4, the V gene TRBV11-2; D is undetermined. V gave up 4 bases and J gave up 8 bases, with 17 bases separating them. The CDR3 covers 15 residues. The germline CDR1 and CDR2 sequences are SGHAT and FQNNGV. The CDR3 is CASSSPRFGSEKLFF. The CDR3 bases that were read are TGTGCCAGCAGCTCCCCTAGGTTTGGATCAGAAAAA.

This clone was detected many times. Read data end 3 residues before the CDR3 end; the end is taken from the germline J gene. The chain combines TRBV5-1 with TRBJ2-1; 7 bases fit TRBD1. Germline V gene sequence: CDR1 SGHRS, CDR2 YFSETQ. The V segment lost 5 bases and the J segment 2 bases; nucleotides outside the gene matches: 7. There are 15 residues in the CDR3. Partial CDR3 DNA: TGCGCCAGCAGACCCGGGACAGCCGCCTACAATGAG. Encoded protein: CASRPGTAAYNE. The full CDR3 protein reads CASRPGTAAYNEQFF.

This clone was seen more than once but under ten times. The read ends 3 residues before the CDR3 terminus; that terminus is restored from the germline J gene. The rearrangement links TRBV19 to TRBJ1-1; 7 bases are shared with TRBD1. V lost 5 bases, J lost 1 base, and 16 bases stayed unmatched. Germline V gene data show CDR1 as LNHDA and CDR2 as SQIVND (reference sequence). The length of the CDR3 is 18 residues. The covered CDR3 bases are TGTGCCAGTAGTGGGGACCGGGACAGTTGGCCTGGGAACACTGAA. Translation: CASSGDRDSWPGNTE. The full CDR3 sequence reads CASSGDRDSWPGNTEAFF.

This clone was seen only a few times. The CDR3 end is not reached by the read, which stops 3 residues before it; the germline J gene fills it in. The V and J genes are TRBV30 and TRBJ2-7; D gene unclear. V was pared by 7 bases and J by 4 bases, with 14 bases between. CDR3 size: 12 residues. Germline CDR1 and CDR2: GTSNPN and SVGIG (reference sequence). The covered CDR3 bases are TGTGCCTCCTCTCTCTTAGATTACGAG. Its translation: CASSLLDYE. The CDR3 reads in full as CASSLLDYEQYF.

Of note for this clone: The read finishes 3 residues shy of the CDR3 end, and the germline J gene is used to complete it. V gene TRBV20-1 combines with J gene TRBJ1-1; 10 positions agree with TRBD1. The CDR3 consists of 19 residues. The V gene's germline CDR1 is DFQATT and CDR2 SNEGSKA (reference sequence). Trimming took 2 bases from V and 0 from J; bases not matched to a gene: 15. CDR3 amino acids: CSARIEPGQGITMNTEAFF. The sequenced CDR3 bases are TGCAGTGCTAGAATAGAACCGGGACAGGGGATTACGATGAACACTGAA.

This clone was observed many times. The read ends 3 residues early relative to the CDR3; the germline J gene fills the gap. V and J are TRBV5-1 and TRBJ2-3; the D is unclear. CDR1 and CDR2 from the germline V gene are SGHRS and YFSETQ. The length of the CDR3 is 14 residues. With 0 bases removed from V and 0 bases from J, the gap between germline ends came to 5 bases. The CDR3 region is CASSLGPSTDTQYF. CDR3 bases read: TGCGCCAGCAGCTTGGGGCCGAGCACAGATACG.

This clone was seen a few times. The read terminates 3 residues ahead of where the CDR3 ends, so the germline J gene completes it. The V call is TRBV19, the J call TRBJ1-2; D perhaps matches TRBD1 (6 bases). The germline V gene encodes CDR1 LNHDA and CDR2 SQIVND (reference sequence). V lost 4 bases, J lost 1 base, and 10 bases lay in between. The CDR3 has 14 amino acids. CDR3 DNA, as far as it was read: TGTGCCAGTAGTACAGGACAGTTTAACTATGGC. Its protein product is CASSTGQFNYG. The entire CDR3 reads CASSTGQFNYGYTF. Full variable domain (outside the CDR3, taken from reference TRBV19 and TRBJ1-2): DGGITQSPKYLFRKEGQNVTLSCEQNLNHDAMYWYRQDPGQGLRLIYYSQIVNDFQKGDIAEGYSVSREKKESFPLTVTSAQKNPTAFYLCASSTGQFNYGYTFGSGTRLTVV.

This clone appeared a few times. The CDR3 DNA, read in part, is TGTGCCTGGAGGCTACCGGGACAGGGCTACGAG. This encodes CAWRLPGQGYE. The entire CDR3 reads CAWRLPGQGYEQYF. The chain couples TRBV30 to TRBJ2-7; 9 positions match TRBD1. The read ends 3 residues before the CDR3 terminus; that terminus is restored from the germline J gene. Germline CDR1 is GTSNPN and CDR2 is SVGIG (reference sequence). Losses at the gene ends were 3 bases for V and 3 bases for J; bases not matched to a gene: 6. The CDR3 length is 14 residues.

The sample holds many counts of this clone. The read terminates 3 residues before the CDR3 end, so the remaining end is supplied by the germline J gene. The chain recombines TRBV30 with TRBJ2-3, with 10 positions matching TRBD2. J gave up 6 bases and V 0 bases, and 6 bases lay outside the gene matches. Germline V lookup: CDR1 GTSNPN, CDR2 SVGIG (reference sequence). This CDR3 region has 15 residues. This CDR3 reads CAWSVASGGRDTQYF. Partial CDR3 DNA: TGTGCCTGGAGTGTAGCTAGCGGGGGTAGGGATACG.

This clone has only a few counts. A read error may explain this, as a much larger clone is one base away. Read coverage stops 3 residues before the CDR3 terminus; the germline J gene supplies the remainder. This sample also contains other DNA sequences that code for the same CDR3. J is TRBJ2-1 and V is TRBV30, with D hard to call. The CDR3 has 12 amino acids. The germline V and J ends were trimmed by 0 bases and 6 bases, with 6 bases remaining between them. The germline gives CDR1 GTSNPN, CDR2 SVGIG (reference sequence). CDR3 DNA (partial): TGTGCCTGGAGTGTTTCAGGCAATGAG. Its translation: CAWSVSGNE. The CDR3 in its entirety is CAWSVSGNEQFF.

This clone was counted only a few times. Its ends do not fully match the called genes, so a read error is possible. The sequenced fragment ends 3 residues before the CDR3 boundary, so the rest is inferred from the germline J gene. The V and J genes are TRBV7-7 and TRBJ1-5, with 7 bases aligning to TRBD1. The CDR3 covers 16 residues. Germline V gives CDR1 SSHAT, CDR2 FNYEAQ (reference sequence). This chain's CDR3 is CASSSPAQGINQPQHF. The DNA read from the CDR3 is TGTGCTAGCAGCTCCCCAGCACAGGGGATCAATCAGCCC.

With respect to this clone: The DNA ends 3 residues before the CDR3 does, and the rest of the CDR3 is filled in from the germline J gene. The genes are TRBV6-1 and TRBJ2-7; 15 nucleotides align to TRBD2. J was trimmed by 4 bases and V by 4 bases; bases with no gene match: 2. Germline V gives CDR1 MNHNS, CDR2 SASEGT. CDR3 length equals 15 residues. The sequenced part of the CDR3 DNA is TGTGCCAGCAGTGCCGGGACTAGCGGGAGGTACGAG. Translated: CASSAGTSGRYE. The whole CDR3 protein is CASSAGTSGRYEQYF.

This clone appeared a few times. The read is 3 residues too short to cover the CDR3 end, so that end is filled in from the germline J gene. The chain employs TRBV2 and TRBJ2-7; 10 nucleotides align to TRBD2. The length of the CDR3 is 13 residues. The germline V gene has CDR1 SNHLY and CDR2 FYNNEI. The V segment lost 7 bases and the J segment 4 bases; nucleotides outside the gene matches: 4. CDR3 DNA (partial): TGTGCCAGCAAGAAGCGGGAGGGGTACGAG. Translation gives CASKKREGYE. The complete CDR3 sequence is CASKKREGYEQYF.

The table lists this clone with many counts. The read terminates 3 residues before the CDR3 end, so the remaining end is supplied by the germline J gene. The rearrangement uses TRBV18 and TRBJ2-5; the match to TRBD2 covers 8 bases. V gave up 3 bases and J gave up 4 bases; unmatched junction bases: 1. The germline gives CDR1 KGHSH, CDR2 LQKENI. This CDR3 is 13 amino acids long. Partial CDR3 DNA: TGTGCCAGCTCACCGGGGACTAGAGAGACC. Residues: CASSPGTRET. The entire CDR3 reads CASSPGTRETQYF.

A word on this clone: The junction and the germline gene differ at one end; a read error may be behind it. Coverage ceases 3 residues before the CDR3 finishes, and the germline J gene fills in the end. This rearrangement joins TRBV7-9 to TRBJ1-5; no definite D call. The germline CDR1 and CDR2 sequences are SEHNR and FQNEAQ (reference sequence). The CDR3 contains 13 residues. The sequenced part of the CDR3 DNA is TGTTCCAGCAGCTTAGGAGCGGATCAGCCC. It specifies CSSSLGADQP. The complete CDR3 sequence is CSSSLGADQPQHF.

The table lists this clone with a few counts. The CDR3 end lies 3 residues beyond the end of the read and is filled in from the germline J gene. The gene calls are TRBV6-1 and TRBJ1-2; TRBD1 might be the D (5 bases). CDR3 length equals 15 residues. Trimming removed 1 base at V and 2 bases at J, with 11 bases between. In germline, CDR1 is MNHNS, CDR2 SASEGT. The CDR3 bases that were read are TGTGCCAGCAGTGAAGAGGCAGGGAACAACTATGGC. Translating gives CASSEEAGNNYG. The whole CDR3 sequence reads CASSEEAGNNYGYTF.

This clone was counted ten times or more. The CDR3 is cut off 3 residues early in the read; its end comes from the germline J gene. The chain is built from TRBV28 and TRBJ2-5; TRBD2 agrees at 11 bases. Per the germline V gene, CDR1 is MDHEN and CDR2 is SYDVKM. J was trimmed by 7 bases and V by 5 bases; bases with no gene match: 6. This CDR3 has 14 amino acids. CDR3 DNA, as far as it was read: TGTGCCAGCAGTCGCCGGGGGACTAGCGGGACC. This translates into CASSRRGTSGT. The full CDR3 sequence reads CASSRRGTSGTQYF.

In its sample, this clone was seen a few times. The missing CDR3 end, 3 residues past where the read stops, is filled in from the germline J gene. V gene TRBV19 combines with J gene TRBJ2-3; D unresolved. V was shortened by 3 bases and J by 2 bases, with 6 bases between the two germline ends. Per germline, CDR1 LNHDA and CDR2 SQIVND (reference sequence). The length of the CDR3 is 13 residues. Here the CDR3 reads CASSIRYTDTQYF. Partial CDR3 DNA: TGTGCCAGTAGTATTCGCTACACAGATACG.

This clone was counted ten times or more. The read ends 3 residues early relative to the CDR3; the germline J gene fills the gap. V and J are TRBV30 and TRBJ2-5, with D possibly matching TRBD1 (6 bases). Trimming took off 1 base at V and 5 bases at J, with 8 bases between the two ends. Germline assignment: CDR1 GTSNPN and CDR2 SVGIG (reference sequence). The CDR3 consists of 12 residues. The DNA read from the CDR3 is TGTGCCTGGAGTGCAGGGGTGGAGACC. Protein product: CAWSAGVET. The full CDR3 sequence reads CAWSAGVETQYF.